This note documents a single T cell receptor (beta chain) sequence. Its target is unknown. Construction of the TCR beta libraries employed iRepertoire HTBI primers in conjunction with Arm-PCR of CDR3 regions. From the multiplex PCR reads, TCRdb called clonotypes with MiXCR, one entry per CDR3 protein. Among over 500,000 distinct CDR3 sequences listed, about 16% were seen once. The data were taken from a study of regulatory T cells in long-lasting Graves disease. Notes on the study in general: Not thyroid tissue but only peripheral blood was studied. Repertoires from persistent disease leaned toward TRBV28, TRBJ1-2 and TRBJ2-5.

Time point reported: newly diagnosed GD, antithyroid drugs for less than 3 months. PBMC RNA was the source of the TCR library. Patient provenance is recorded as an endocrinology department in Xi'an, China. The CDR3 runs 15 residues. Germline CDR1 is MGHRA and CDR2 is YSYEKL. The V and J ends lost 8 bases and 3 bases, in that order; junction bases with no gene match: 8. The same specimen was also included in a second study, on T cells in Graves' hyperthyroidism and ophthalmopathy.

This rearrangement joins TRBV4-1 to TRBJ1-3; the match to TRBD1 covers 9 bases. The starting material was peripheral blood mononuclear cells (PBMCs), obtained at new diagnosis, from a patient treated with antithyroid drugs. The receptor's source is a man aged 18 to 35 with Graves disease. The CDR3 protein is CASLGRQGGGNTIYF. The CDR3 region has the DNA TGCGCCAGCCTCGGGCGACAGGGGGGTGGAAACACCATATATTTT.